This T cell receptor beta chain was sequenced for a study of shared clonotypes between healthy human individuals. CDR1 MDHEN and CDR2 SYDVKM come from the germline V gene. The V end lost 6 bases, the J end lost 0 bases, and 8 bases lay between the germline ends. This CDR3 contains 13 residues. Worth noting for this clone: Its specificity is unknown.

Regarding the study as a whole: Memory subsets generally showed lower estimated richness than naive subsets.

CD8 cells regarded as naive lacked CD45RO, were positively chosen for CCR7, and omitted terminally differentiated effector memory CD45RA+ cells. Evenly divided among several immunoSEQ plates was the genomic DNA of each subset. Replicate PCRs for sorted subsets used around 190 ng DNA; this equaled about 30,000 T cell genomes. Assay: immunoSEQ multiplex PCR; the TCRdb copy retains only in-frame clones and omits some. Of approximately 650,000 clones in the sample, about 95% are singletons; the top ten hold roughly 0.1%. The gene calls are TRBV28 and TRBJ1-2, with D hard to call. Source material: naive CD8+ T cells sorted from blood. This TCR derives from a woman aged 30 to 39 in good health. In nucleotides, the CDR3 is TGTGCCAGCAGGGATCTCTCTAACTATGGCTACACCTTC. Protein product: CASRDLSNYGYTF.